This T cell receptor beta chain was sequenced in a study of OX40 agonist ivuxolimab in advanced cancers. This clone has just a few counts. Between the trimmed V and J ends, which lost 5 bases and 1 base, there was a span of 5 bases. This CDR3 is 11 amino acids long. Germline V gene sequence: CDR1 DFQATT, CDR2 SNEGSKA (reference sequence). Clones were sequenced by immunoSEQ multiplex PCR, and TCRdb holds only the in-frame ones, with some missing. This sample has some 72,000 clones, with 70% to 85% found just once. The chain couples TRBV20-1 to TRBJ1-1, with D unclear. The clonotype was recovered from an adult with an advanced solid tumor such as melanoma, head and neck, liver or kidney cancer. The specimen was CD4+ or CD8+ T cells sorted from blood, collected in a trial of the OX40 agonist ivuxolimab. The CDR3 loop is CSALRNTEAFF. In DNA, the CDR3 is TGCAGTGCTCTCAGGAACACTGAAGCTTTCTTT.